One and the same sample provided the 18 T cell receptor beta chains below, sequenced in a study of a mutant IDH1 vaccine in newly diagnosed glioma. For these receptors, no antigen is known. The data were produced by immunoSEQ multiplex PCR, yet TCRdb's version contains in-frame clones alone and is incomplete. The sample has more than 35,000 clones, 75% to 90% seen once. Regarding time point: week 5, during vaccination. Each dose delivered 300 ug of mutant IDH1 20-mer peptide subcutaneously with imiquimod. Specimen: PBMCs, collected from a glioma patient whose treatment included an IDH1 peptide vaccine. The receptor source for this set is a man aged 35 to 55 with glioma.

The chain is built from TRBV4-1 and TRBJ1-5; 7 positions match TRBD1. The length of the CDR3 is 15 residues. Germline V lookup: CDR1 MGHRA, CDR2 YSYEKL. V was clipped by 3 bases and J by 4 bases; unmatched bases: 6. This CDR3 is CASSQRQGANQPQHF. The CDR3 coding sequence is TGCGCCAGCAGCCAGAGACAGGGAGCGAATCAGCCCCAGCATTTT.

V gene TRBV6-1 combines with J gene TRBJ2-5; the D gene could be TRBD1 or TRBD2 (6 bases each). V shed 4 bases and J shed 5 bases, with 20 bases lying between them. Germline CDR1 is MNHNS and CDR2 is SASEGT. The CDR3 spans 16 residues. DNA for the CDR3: TGTGCCAGCAGTGTGAGGGGGGCTGTGGGGGTGGAGACCCAGTACTTC. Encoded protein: CASSVRGAVGVETQYF.

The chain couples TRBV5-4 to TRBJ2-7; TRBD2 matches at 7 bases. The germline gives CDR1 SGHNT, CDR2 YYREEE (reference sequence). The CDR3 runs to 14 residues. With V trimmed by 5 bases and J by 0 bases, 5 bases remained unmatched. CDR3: CASRDASGSYEQYF. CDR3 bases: TGTGCCAGCAGGGACGCTAGCGGCTCCTACGAGCAGTACTTC.

CDR3 residues: CASSQATGSQETQYF. The CDR3, as DNA: TGCGCCAGCAGCCAAGCAACAGGGTCCCAAGAGACCCAGTACTTC. The rearrangement uses TRBV4-1 and TRBJ2-5; maybe TRBD1 (6 bases). The CDR3 covers 15 residues. V gave up 1 base and J gave up 1 base, with 10 bases separating them. The germline V gene has CDR1 MGHRA and CDR2 YSYEKL.

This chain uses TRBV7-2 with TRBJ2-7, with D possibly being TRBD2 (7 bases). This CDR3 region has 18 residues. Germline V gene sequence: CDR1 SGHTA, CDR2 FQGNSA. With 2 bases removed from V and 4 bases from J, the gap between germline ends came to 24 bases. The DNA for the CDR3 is TGTGCCAGCAGCTTATCTGGGGGTCGGGGGGCGCGTTCATACGAGCAGTACTTC. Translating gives CASSLSGGRGARSYEQYF.

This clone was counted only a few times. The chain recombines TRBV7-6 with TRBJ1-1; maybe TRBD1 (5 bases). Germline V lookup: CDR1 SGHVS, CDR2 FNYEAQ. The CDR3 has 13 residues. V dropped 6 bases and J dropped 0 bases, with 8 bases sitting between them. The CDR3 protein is CASRAGMNTEAFF. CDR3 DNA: TGTGCCAGCAGGGCAGGGATGAACACTGAAGCTTTCTTT.

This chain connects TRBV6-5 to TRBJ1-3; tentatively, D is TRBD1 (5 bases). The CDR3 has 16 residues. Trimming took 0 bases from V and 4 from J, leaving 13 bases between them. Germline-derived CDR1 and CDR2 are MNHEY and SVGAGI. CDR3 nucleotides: TGTGCCAGCAGTTACTCGATGGTTAGGGGCGGAAACACCATATATTTT. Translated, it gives CASSYSMVRGGNTIYF.

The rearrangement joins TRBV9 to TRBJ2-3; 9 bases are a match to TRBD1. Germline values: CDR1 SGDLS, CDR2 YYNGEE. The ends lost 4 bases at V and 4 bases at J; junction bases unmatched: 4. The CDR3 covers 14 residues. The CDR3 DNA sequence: TGTGCCAGCAGCCTAACAGGGGGCCCAGATACGCAGTATTTT. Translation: CASSLTGGPDTQYF.

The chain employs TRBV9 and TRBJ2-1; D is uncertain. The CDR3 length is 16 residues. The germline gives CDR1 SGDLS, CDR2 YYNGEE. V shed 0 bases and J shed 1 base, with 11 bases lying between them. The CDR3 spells CASSVASGNSYNEQFF. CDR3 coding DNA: TGTGCCAGCAGCGTAGCTAGTGGGAATTCCTACAATGAGCAGTTCTTC.

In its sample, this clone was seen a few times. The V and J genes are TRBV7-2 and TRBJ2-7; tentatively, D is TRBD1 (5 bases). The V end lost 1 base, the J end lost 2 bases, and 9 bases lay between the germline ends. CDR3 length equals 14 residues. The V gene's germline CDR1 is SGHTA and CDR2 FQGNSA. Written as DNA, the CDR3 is TGTGCCAGCAGCTTAGGCCCCAGGGCCTACGAGCAGTACTTC. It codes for CASSLGPRAYEQYF.

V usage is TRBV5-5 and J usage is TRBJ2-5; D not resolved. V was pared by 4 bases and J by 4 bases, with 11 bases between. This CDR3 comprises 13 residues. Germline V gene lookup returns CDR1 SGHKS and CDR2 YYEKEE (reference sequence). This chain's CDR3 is CASSPPSGETQYF. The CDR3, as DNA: TGTGCCAGCAGCCCCCCCAGTGGAGAGACCCAGTACTTC.

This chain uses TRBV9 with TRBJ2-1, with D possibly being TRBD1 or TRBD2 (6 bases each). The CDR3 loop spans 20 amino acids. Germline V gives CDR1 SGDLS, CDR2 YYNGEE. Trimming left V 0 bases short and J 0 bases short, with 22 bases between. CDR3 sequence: CASSVVKGGSVSSSYNEQFF. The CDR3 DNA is TGTGCCAGCAGCGTAGTTAAGGGGGGCAGCGTATCCAGCTCCTACAATGAGCAGTTCTTC.

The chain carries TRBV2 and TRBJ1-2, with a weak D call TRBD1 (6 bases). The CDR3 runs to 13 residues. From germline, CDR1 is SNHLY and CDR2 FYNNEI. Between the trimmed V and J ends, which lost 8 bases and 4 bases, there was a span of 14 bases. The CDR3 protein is CASFLGGGYGYTF. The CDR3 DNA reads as TGTGCCAGCTTTCTCGGAGGGGGCTATGGCTACACCTTC.

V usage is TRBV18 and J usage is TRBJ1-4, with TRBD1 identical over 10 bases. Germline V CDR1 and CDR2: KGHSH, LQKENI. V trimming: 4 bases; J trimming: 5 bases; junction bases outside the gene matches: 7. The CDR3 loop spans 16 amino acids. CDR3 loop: CASSLGQGFTNEKLFF. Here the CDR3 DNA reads TGTGCCAGCTCACTGGGACAGGGGTTTACCAATGAAAAACTGTTTTTT.

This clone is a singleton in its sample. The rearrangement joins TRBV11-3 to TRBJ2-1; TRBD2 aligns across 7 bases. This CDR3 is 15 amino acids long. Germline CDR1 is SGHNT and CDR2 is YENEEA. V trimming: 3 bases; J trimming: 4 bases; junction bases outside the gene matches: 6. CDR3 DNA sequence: TGTGCCAGCAGCTTTGGGCGCGGGAGTTACAATGAGCAGTTCTTC. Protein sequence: CASSFGRGSYNEQFF.

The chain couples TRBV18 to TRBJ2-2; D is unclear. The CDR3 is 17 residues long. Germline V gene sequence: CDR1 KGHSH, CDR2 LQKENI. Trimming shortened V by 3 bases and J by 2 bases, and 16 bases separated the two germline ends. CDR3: CASSPRLSGRNTGELFF. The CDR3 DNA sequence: TGTGCCAGCTCACCTCGTCTTTCCGGGCGTAACACCGGGGAGCTGTTTTTT.

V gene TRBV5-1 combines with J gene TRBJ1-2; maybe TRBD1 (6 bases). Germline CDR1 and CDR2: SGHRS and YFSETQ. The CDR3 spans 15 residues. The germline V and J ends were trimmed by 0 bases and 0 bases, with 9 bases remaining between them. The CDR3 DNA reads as TGCGCCAGCAGCTTGGACAGGGCCACTAACTATGGCTACACCTTC. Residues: CASSLDRATNYGYTF.

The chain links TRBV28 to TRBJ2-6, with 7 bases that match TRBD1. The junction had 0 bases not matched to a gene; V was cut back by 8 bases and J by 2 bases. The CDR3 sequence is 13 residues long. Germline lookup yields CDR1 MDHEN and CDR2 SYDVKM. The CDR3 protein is CASGTAGANVLTF. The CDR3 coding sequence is TGTGCCAGCGGGACAGCTGGGGCCAACGTCCTGACTTTC.